This paragraph covers one TCR beta chain sequence. This table comes from immunoSEQ multiplex PCR, and its TCRdb copy is limited to in-frame clones, with some not included. The top ten clones hold roughly 0.021% of a sample with roughly 410,000 clones, 95% of them seen once. This record belongs to a study of shared T cell receptors in the human thymus. Germline V CDR1 and CDR2: MNHNS, SASEGT. The CDR3 is made up of 15 amino acids. J gave up 0 bases and V 8 bases, and 7 bases lay outside the gene matches. V usage is TRBV6-1 and J usage is TRBJ1-5, with 7 positions matching TRBD1. The receptor comes from a human donor. The source material was thymocytes. The CDR3 bases are TGTGCCAGCCTGACAGGGTTATATAGCAATCAGCCCCAGCATTTT. Translation: CASLTGLYSNQPQHF.